This record looks at one T cell receptor (beta chain) sequence and its context. This sample was included in a study of T cell changes during pregnancy in multiple sclerosis. Sequenced by immunoSEQ multiplex PCR; TCRdb stores in-frame clones only, minus some. The repertoire includes some 80,000 clones, about 94% of them detected once, and over 0.12% sits in the top ten. Sequencing was performed on CD4+ T cells from peripheral blood mononuclear cells, taken after pregnancy. This TCR came from a female donor with multiple sclerosis, enrolled in a pregnancy study.

CDR3 amino acids: CASSSGRPPHGYTF. Written as DNA, the CDR3 is TGTGCCAGTTCCTCAGGGAGGCCCCCACATGGCTACACCTTC. The chain links TRBV19 to TRBJ1-2; tentatively, D is TRBD1 (5 bases). Trimming cost V 8 bases and J 6 bases, with 19 bases left between them. Germline CDR1 LNHDA, CDR2 SQIVND (reference sequence). There are 14 residues in the CDR3.